This section outlines one TCR beta chain sequence together with its context. The PCR made use of 60 Vbeta and 13 Jbeta primers. Only in-frame clones appear in the TCRdb table, and some are missing; sequencing was by immunoSEQ multiplex PCR. This sample has about 200,000 clones, with roughly 85% found just once. These data are taken from a study of cytomegalovirus exposure and HLA in healthy donors. J was trimmed by 2 bases and V by 2 bases; bases with no gene match: 8. The CDR3 totals 16 residues. Germline V gene sequence: CDR1 SGHRS, CDR2 YFSETQ. This sequence joins TRBV5-1 and TRBJ2-3; TRBD2 agrees at 7 bases. This sequence was found in a young woman in good health and CMV-seronegative. Sequencing used PBMCs. This CDR3 reads CASSFQGGPSTDTQYF. CDR3 nucleotides: TGCGCCAGCAGCTTTCAGGGAGGGCCCTCCACAGATACGCAGTATTTT.